Each of the 9 T cell receptor beta chains below was sequenced from the same sample in a study of blood T cells in healthy people across ages. Alongside a J-beta primer mix, a sample-barcoded 5' primer served in a second PCR lasting roughly 6 to 11 cycles. MiXCR, applied by TCRdb to the 5' RACE reads, yields one record per CDR3 protein. The table shows about 1 million distinct CDR3 sequences, with 35% to 55% occurring only once. Source material: blood. These receptors all come from a woman in her fifties or sixties in good health.

V and J are TRBV12-5 and TRBJ2-5; TRBD2 agrees at 7 bases. The CDR3 is 13 amino acids. CDR1 is LGHNT and CDR2 is FRNRAP in the germline V gene. V shed 6 bases and J 11 bases; nucleotides not matched to a gene: 12. The DNA for the CDR3 is TGTGCTAGTGGGGCCCGGGGGGTCAATGAGCAGTACTTC. As protein: CASGARGVNEQYF.

This clonotype was counted a few times. The V gene is TRBV7-9, the J gene TRBJ2-7; unclear D gene. Germline CDR1 is SEHNR and CDR2 is FQNEAQ (reference sequence). Between the trimmed V and J ends, which lost 0 bases and 6 bases, there was a span of 9 bases. The CDR3 consists of 13 residues. The CDR3 here is CASSLAGPAEQYF. CDR3 sequence (DNA): TGTGCCAGCAGCTTAGCTGGGCCCGCCGAGCAGTACTTC.

This clonotype was detected only a few times. The J gene is TRBJ1-4, the V gene TRBV9; tentatively, D is TRBD1 (5 bases). CDR1 and CDR2 from the germline V gene are SGDLS and YYNGEE. The CDR3 loop spans 15 amino acids. Trimming left V 1 base short and J 7 bases short, with 14 bases between. CDR3 in DNA: TGTGCCAGCAGCGTACAAGGCAGGGTGGGTGAAAAACTGTTTTTT. As protein: CASSVQGRVGEKLFF.

The CDR3 sequence is CASSLASGTFNEQFF. Here the CDR3 DNA reads TGTGCCAGCAGCTTAGCGTCAGGGACATTCAATGAGCAGTTCTTC. The V gene is TRBV7-2, the J gene TRBJ2-1; D may be TRBD1 (6 bases). Trimming shortened V by 0 bases and J by 6 bases, and 12 bases separated the two germline ends. Per germline, CDR1 SGHTA and CDR2 FQGNSA. This CDR3 region has 15 residues.

V usage is TRBV7-9 and J usage is TRBJ2-3; 9 bases align to TRBD1. The CDR3 totals 15 residues. CDR1 is SEHNR, CDR2 FQNEAQ, per germline (reference sequence). Losses at the gene ends were 5 bases for V and 3 bases for J; bases not matched to a gene: 6. CDR3 nucleotide sequence: TGTGCCAGCAGCGGGGACAGGGTGGTTACAGATACGCAGTATTTT. Translated: CASSGDRVVTDTQYF.

This clonotype appeared a few times. The chain joins TRBV7-9 to TRBJ2-7; TRBD2 might be the D (6 bases). The CDR3 has 14 residues. CDR1 is SEHNR, CDR2 FQNEAQ, per germline (reference sequence). V lost 0 bases and J 2 bases, leaving 8 bases between the germline ends. The CDR3 sequence: CASSLATSPYEQYF. CDR3 in DNA: TGTGCCAGCAGCTTAGCCACTAGCCCCTACGAGCAGTACTTC.

As concerns this clonotype: In this CDR3 the conserved last residue, phenylalanine or tryptophan, is missing, so a read error is likely. The genes are TRBV29-1 and TRBJ2-7; 8 bases line up with TRBD1. The last part of the DNA fits TRBJ2-5 better; the J call may be wrong. The CDR3 runs 15 residues. Germline CDR1 SQVTM, CDR2 ANQGSEA. The CDR3, as DNA: TGCAGCGTGGGGGGTGGGACAGGCGATCAAGAGACCCAGTACTAC. Amino acids: CSVGGGTGDQETQYY.

This clonotype appeared a few times. V gene TRBV10-3 combines with J gene TRBJ2-1, with D hard to call. The CDR3 length is 13 residues. Trimming took off 11 bases at V and 10 bases at J, with 21 bases between the two ends. Germline-derived CDR1 and CDR2 are ENHRY and SYGVKD. CDR3 bases: TGTGCCGCCTGTCCGGACCCAGCTCAAGAGCAGTTCTTC. Translating gives CAACPDPAQEQFF.

Comment on this clonotype: Its ends do not fully match the called genes, so a read error is possible. V and J are TRBV9 and TRBJ1-1; D gene ambiguous. Germline assignment: CDR1 SGDLS and CDR2 YYNGEE. This CDR3 comprises 13 residues. Written as DNA, the CDR3 is TGTGCCAACAGCGTGCTGGGGATCACTGAAGCTTTCTTT. Protein sequence: CANSVLGITEAFF.